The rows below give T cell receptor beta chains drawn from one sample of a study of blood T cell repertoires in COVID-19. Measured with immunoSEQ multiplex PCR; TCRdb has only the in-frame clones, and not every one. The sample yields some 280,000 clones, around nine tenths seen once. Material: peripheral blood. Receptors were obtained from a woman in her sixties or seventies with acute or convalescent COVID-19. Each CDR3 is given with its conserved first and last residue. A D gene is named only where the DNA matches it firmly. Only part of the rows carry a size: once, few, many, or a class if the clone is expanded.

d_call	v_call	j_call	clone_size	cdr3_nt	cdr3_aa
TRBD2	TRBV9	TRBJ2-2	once	TGTGCCAGCAGCGTAGCTGGCGGGGGGTCCACCGGGGAGCTGTTTTTT	CASSVAGGGSTGELFF
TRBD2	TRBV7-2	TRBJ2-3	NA	TGTGCCAGCAGCCCGAAAGGTAGCGGGAGATTGGAGTATTTT	CASSPKGSGRLEYF
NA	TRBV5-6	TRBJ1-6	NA	TGTGCCAGCAGCCGGGAGGCCGGGAATTCACCCCTCCACTTT	CASSREAGNSPLHF
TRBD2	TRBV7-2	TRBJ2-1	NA	TGTGCCACCAGGTCTCCGGGACTAGCGGGAGGGTTCCCCTACAATGAGCAGTTCTTC	CATRSPGLAGGFPYNEQFF
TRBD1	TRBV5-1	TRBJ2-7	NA	TGCGCCAGCAGTGACGGGACAGTCATCTCCTACGAGCAGTACTTC	CASSDGTVISYEQYF
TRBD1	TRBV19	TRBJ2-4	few	TGTGCCAGTCAAGTAGAGACAGGGAATTGGAACATTCAGTACTTC	CASQVETGNWNIQYF
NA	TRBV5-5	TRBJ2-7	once	TGTGCCAGCCGGGTCTCCCCCTCCTACGAGCAGTACTTC	CASRVSPSYEQYF
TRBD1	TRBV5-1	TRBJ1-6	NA	TGCGCCAGCAGCTTAGACAGGGGTACACCACCCCTCCACTTT	CASSLDRGTPPLHF
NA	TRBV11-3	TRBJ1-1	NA	TGTGCCAGCAGCCGCACAGGGCAAAATGAAGCTTTCTTT	CASSRTGQNEAFF
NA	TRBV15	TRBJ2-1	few	TGTGCCACCAGCAGAGAGGCGGGCCTCCTAGGGGAGCAGTTCTTC	CATSREAGLLGEQFF
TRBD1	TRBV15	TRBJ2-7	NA	TGTGCCACCAGCAGAGATGGACAGGCAATCTACGAGCAGTACTTC	CATSRDGQAIYEQYF
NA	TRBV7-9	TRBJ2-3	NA	TGTGCCAGCAGCGTTGGGGGGTCGACGGGACTCCCACGGGATACGCAGTATTTT	CASSVGGSTGLPRDTQYF
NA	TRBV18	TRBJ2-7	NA	TGTGCCAGCTCACCACAGGCGGGTGAGCAGTACTTC	CASSPQAGEQYF
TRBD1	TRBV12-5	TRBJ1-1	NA	TGTGCTAGTGGTTTGGCAACCGGGACAGGGGTAGACACTGAAGCTTTCTTT	CASGLATGTGVDTEAFF
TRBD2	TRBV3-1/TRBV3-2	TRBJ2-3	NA	TGTGCCAGCAGCCCTGGCGGAGTGCTAGCGGGGAGCACAGATACGCAGTATTTT	CASSPGGVLAGSTDTQYF
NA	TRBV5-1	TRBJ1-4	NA	TGCGCCAGCAGGGGAGGACTTAAATCGGGAAAACTGTTTTTT	CASRGGLKSGKLFF